The 31 T cell receptor beta chains below all came from one sample that was sequenced in a study of blood T cells in healthy people across ages. A sample-barcoded 5' primer and a J-beta primer mix were used in a second PCR of roughly 6 to 11 cycles. MiXCR was run by TCRdb on the 5' RACE reads, yielding one entry per CDR3 protein. The repertoire has around 1,000,000 distinct CDR3 sequences, roughly two fifths of them found once; the top ten carry 13%. The sample was blood. These receptors originate from a young man in good health.

The genes are TRBV7-8 and TRBJ2-7, with 10 bases fitting TRBD1. The ends lost 2 bases at V and 7 bases at J; junction bases unmatched: 11. This CDR3 has 16 amino acids. Germline V gene sequence: CDR1 SGHVS, CDR2 FQNEAQ. Here the CDR3 DNA reads TGTGCCAGCAGCTTATCCGGGACAGGGGCGGGGAATGAGCAGTACTTC. Translated: CASSLSGTGAGNEQYF.

This clonotype was counted a few times. This rearrangement joins TRBV2 to TRBJ1-4; 7 nucleotides line up with TRBD1. After removal of 9 bases from V and 1 base from J, the junction contained 5 bases not matched to a gene. Germline CDR1 SNHLY, CDR2 FYNNEI. CDR3 length equals 14 residues. CDR3 in DNA: TGTGCCAGTCATACAGGGGTAACTAATGAAAAACTGTTTTTT. Translating it yields CASHTGVTNEKLFF.

V usage is TRBV3-1 and J usage is TRBJ2-5, with D perhaps TRBD2 (6 bases). The CDR3 sequence is 15 residues long. Germline assignment: CDR1 LGHDT and CDR2 YNNKEL (reference sequence). V dropped 1 base and J dropped 11 bases, with 20 bases sitting between them. The CDR3 here is CASSQGASASNEQYF. The CDR3 DNA is TGTGCCAGCAGCCAAGGGGCTAGCGCGAGCAATGAGCAGTACTTC.

The rearrangement links TRBV29-1 to TRBJ1-2; 8 nucleotides line up with TRBD1. Germline assignment: CDR1 SQVTM and CDR2 ANQGSEA. There are 15 residues in the CDR3. The ends lost 1 base at V and 7 bases at J; junction bases unmatched: 11. CDR3 protein: CSVEAQTGDTGGYTF. CDR3 coding DNA: TGCAGCGTTGAAGCTCAGACAGGGGATACAGGTGGCTACACCTTC.

This clonotype was recorded at least ten times. Here the CDR3 DNA reads TGTGCCAGCAGTTTAGTCGACAGTTCCTACAATGAGCAGTTCTTC. Translated: CASSLVDSSYNEQFF. This chain connects TRBV28 to TRBJ2-1, with a possible D match to TRBD1 (5 bases). V shed 2 bases and J shed 1 base, with 9 bases lying between them. Germline V gene sequence: CDR1 MDHEN, CDR2 SYDVKM. The CDR3 contains 15 residues.

With regard to this clonotype: At one of its ends the junction is not consistent with the germline gene, which may arise from a read error. V gene TRBV10-3 combines with J gene TRBJ1-4; maybe TRBD1 (5 bases). CDR1 is ENHRY, CDR2 SYGVKD, per germline. The CDR3 is 12 residues long. CDR3: CASGGVNAKLFF. The CDR3 DNA reads as TGTGCCTCGGGGGGGGTCAATGCAAAACTGTTTTTT.

The V call is TRBV4-2, the J call TRBJ2-7; maybe TRBD2 (5 bases). Germline CDR1 and CDR2: LGHNA and YNFKEQ. The CDR3 runs to 13 residues. Trimming pared 6 bases from V and 5 bases from J, leaving 14 bases between. The CDR3 bases are TGTGCCAGCAGTCCCCAGACTATAGACGAGCAGTACTTC. The encoded protein is CASSPQTIDEQYF.

The chain joins TRBV12-3 or TRBV12-4 to TRBJ1-3, with D maybe TRBD1 (5 bases). V dropped 4 bases and J dropped 2 bases, with 12 bases sitting between them. The CDR3 totals 15 residues. CDR3 protein: CASSSDIATGNTIYF. DNA for the CDR3: TGTGCCAGCAGTTCGGACATAGCAACTGGAAACACCATATATTTT.

The rearrangement uses TRBV4-3 and TRBJ2-7, with D perhaps matching TRBD2 (5 bases). V was trimmed by 0 bases and J by 1 base, leaving 16 bases between them. CDR3 length: 17 residues. CDR1 LGHNA and CDR2 YSLEER come from the germline V gene. DNA for the CDR3: TGCGCCAGCAGCCAAGACCGGGAACTACCCGAATCCTACGAGCAGTACTTC. This sequence encodes CASSQDRELPESYEQYF.

J is TRBJ2-1 and V is TRBV24-1; D is unclear. Germline assignment: CDR1 KGHDR and CDR2 SFDVKD. The CDR3 length is 11 residues. V gave up 6 bases and J gave up 6 bases, with 5 bases separating them. The chain's CDR3 is CATSTLNEQFF. CDR3 in DNA: TGTGCCACCAGTACACTCAATGAGCAGTTCTTC.

This clonotype was recorded only once. The V and J genes are TRBV20-1 and TRBJ1-5; TRBD1 aligns across 7 bases. The V segment lost 6 bases and the J segment 0 bases; nucleotides outside the gene matches: 11. The CDR3 length is 16 residues. Germline V gene sequence: CDR1 DFQATT, CDR2 SNEGSKA (reference sequence). This CDR3 is CSAHVQGIYSNQPQHF. The CDR3 DNA reads TGCAGTGCCCACGTACAGGGGATCTATAGCAATCAGCCCCAGCATTTT.

This clonotype came up many times. The genes are TRBV27 and TRBJ2-7; unclear D gene. V was shortened by 1 base and J by 0 bases, with 4 bases between the two germline ends. This CDR3 comprises 13 residues. Germline-derived CDR1 and CDR2 are MNHEY and SMNVEV (reference sequence). CDR3 region: CASSLYGSYEQYF. The CDR3 DNA reads as TGTGCCAGCAGTTTATATGGCTCCTACGAGCAGTACTTC.

The V call is TRBV10-3, the J call TRBJ1-1, with D maybe TRBD1 (5 bases). The CDR3 extends over 14 amino acids. CDR1 ENHRY and CDR2 SYGVKD come from the germline V gene. V lost 11 bases and J 2 bases, leaving 18 bases between the germline ends. The CDR3 here is CAASPGVLNTEAFF. The CDR3 DNA follows: TGTGCCGCGTCACCGGGGGTTTTAAACACTGAAGCTTTCTTT.

This clonotype showed up just a few times. The chain employs TRBV20-1 and TRBJ1-5, with TRBD1 as a possible D gene (5 bases). The V end was cut by 0 bases, the J end by 3 bases, with 18 bases between. In germline, CDR1 is DFQATT, CDR2 SNEGSKA (reference sequence). This CDR3 comprises 17 residues. The CDR3 sequence: CSARDYQGEGTNQPQHF. The CDR3 DNA is TGCAGTGCTAGAGATTATCAAGGCGAAGGGACCAATCAGCCCCAGCATTTT.

The chain employs TRBV25-1 and TRBJ1-1; D call uncertain. CDR1 MGHDK and CDR2 SYGVNS come from the germline V gene. V gave up 7 bases and J gave up 6 bases, with 24 bases separating them. The CDR3 is made up of 16 amino acids. CDR3 region: CASKGSGGGMSAEAFF. CDR3 DNA: TGTGCCAGCAAAGGGAGCGGAGGAGGGATGTCTGCTGAAGCTTTCTTT.

The rearrangement joins TRBV9 to TRBJ1-3; 8 nucleotides match TRBD1. Trimming cost V 2 bases and J 0 bases; bases outside gene matches: 7. CDR1 is SGDLS, CDR2 YYNGEE, per germline. CDR3 length: 17 residues. The CDR3 reads CASSVATGDSSGNTIYF. As DNA, the CDR3 is TGTGCCAGCAGCGTGGCGACAGGGGACAGCTCTGGAAACACCATATATTTT.

With respect to this clonotype: An end of the junction does not agree with germline; a read error may underlie this. V is TRBV6-6 and J is TRBJ2-1; maybe TRBD2 (5 bases). CDR3 size: 17 residues. The germline V gene encodes CDR1 MNHNY and CDR2 SVGAGI (reference sequence). The chain's CDR3 is CASSYVPGVSSYDEQFF. CDR3 coding DNA: TGTGCCAGCAGTTACGTCCCCGGGGTCAGCTCCTACGATGAGCAGTTCTTC.

This clonotype was seen more than once but under ten times. The CDR3 region is CASSGALSSYNEQFF. The CDR3 nucleotides read TGCGCCAGCTCAGGGGCCCTGAGCTCCTACAATGAGCAGTTCTTC. V usage is TRBV5-1 and J usage is TRBJ2-1; a weak D match, TRBD1 (6 bases). Germline V gives CDR1 SGHRS, CDR2 YFSETQ. This CDR3 is 15 amino acids long. V lost 7 bases and J lost 0, with 14 bases in between.

This clonotype was seen a handful of times. This sequence joins TRBV7-2 and TRBJ1-6; 8 nucleotides align to TRBD1. CDR1 and CDR2 from the germline V gene are SGHTA and FQGNSA. J lost 6 bases, V lost 4 bases, and 17 bases had no gene match. The CDR3 is 19 residues long. The CDR3 sequence: CASSSRGPGQWVANSPLHF. The CDR3 bases are TGTGCCAGCAGCTCCAGGGGGCCAGGCCAGTGGGTGGCTAATTCACCCCTCCACTTT.

This clonotype was detected a few times. The CDR3 nucleotides are TGCAGCGTTGAAGTCAAGGGGGGAGTGGGCTACGAGCAGTACTTC. This sequence encodes CSVEVKGGVGYEQYF. V usage is TRBV29-1 and J usage is TRBJ2-7, with D possibly being TRBD1 or TRBD2 (6 bases each). This CDR3 comprises 15 residues. The V gene lost 1 base and the J gene lost 3 bases, with 16 bases spanning the gap. Germline assignment: CDR1 SQVTM and CDR2 ANQGSEA.

On this clonotype itself: One end of the junction fails to match germline, which may point to a read error. The chain links TRBV7-9 to TRBJ2-3; 11 bases align to TRBD2. Germline V lookup: CDR1 SEHNR, CDR2 FQNEAQ (reference sequence). CDR3 length: 19 amino acids. The CDR3 coding sequence is TGTGCCAGCAGCTTAGAGGCTAGCGGGGGGCCGAACCCCACAGATACGCGGTATTTT. Protein product: CASSLEASGGPNPTDTRYF.

CDR3 nucleotide sequence: TGCAGTGCTTCCGGACGTGACCCCTACGAGCAGTACTTC. Residues: CSASGRDPYEQYF. The chain is built from TRBV20-1 and TRBJ2-7; D ambiguous. V was clipped by 5 bases and J by 2 bases, with 13 bases between them. The CDR3 totals 13 residues. Germline values: CDR1 DFQATT, CDR2 SNEGSKA (reference sequence).

The chain couples TRBV29-1 to TRBJ1-2; D perhaps matches TRBD1 (6 bases). V shed 3 bases and J shed 4 bases, with 9 bases lying between them. This CDR3 is 12 amino acids long. The V gene's germline CDR1 is SQVTM and CDR2 ANQGSEA. Here the CDR3 reads CSVERGIYGYTF. Here the CDR3 DNA reads TGCAGCGTTGAGAGGGGGATCTATGGCTACACCTTC. Drawing the rest from reference TRBV29-1 and TRBJ1-2, the complete variable domain is SAVISQKPSRDICQRGTSLTIQCQVDSQVTMMFWYRQQPGQSLTLIATANQGSEATYESGFVIDKFPISRPNLTFSTLTVSNMSPEDSSIYLCSVERGIYGYTFGSGTRLTVV.

This clonotype was picked up a small number of times. CDR3: CASSPSRLQGTEAFF. CDR3 nucleotide sequence: TGTGCCAGCTCACCATCCAGATTACAGGGGACTGAAGCTTTCTTT. The rearrangement links TRBV18 to TRBJ1-1; 7 positions agree with TRBD1. Germline CDR1 KGHSH, CDR2 LQKENI. J gave up 5 bases and V 2 bases, and 8 bases lay outside the gene matches. CDR3 length: 15 residues. The full variable domain, its missing parts supplied by reference TRBV18 and TRBJ1-1, is NAGVMQNPRHLVRRRGQEARLRCSPMKGHSHVYWYRQLPEEGLKFMVYLQKENIIDESGMPKERFSAEFPKEGPSILRIQQVVRGDSAAYFCASSPSRLQGTEAFFGQGTRLTVV.

This clonotype was picked up a small number of times. The CDR3 DNA follows: TGTGCCAGTACCTTTTGGGGCCGCGGAGCGGAAAAACTGTTTTTT. Encoded protein: CASTFWGRGAEKLFF. The chain links TRBV19 to TRBJ1-4, with a weak D call TRBD1 (5 bases). V was trimmed by 7 bases and J by 8 bases, leaving 20 bases between them. Germline V gene lookup returns CDR1 LNHDA and CDR2 SQIVND (reference sequence). CDR3 size: 15 residues.

V is TRBV6-2 or TRBV6-3 and J is TRBJ2-1; D is perhaps TRBD1 (6 bases). The CDR3 runs to 16 residues. Germline assignment: CDR1 MNHEY and CDR2 SVGEGT. V was trimmed by 5 bases and J by 4 bases, leaving 18 bases between them. CDR3: CASSEEKGHIYNEQFF. The CDR3 region has the DNA TGTGCCAGCAGTGAGGAAAAGGGACATATATACAATGAGCAGTTCTTC.

CDR3 DNA: TGTGCCAGCAGTTCACCTAACAGGGAGGCCAAAAACATTCAGTACTTC. Protein: CASSSPNREAKNIQYF. V and J are TRBV28 and TRBJ2-4; a possible D gene is TRBD1 (6 bases). Trimming took off 4 bases at V and 1 base at J, with 14 bases between the two ends. Germline CDR1 and CDR2: MDHEN and SYDVKM. This CDR3 is 16 amino acids long.

The gene calls are TRBV20-1 and TRBJ2-4, with 7 bases identical to TRBD1. CDR1 DFQATT and CDR2 SNEGSKA come from the germline V gene (reference sequence). With 1 base clipped from V and 1 base from J, the junction kept 4 bases outside the gene matches. This CDR3 spans 15 amino acids. In DNA, the CDR3 is TGCAGTGCTAGAGTAGACAGGGCCGCCAAAAACATTCAGTACTTC. This encodes CSARVDRAAKNIQYF.

This clonotype was found a few times. This chain connects TRBV20-1 to TRBJ2-3; 11 positions agree with TRBD2. This CDR3 spans 16 amino acids. Germline V gives CDR1 DFQATT, CDR2 SNEGSKA (reference sequence). V shed 6 bases, J shed 2 bases, and the junction held 10 bases outside the gene matches. The CDR3 DNA follows: TGCAGTGCAACCGGGACTAGCGGTAAACACACAGATACGCAGTATTTT. It is translated as CSATGTSGKHTDTQYF.

The genes are TRBV20-1 and TRBJ1-4; perhaps TRBD1 as D (5 bases). Trimming took off 0 bases at V and 7 bases at J, with 12 bases between the two ends. The CDR3 consists of 14 residues. The germline CDR1 and CDR2 sequences are DFQATT and SNEGSKA (reference sequence). The CDR3 nucleotides are TGCAGTGCTAGAGATCGTGGGAGGGGTGAAAAACTGTTTTTT. It encodes CSARDRGRGEKLFF.

This clonotype was recorded only once. The chain links TRBV11-3 to TRBJ2-2; 7 bases are a match to TRBD2. CDR3 length equals 14 residues. Germline V CDR1 and CDR2: SGHNT, YENEEA. Trimming took 2 bases from V and 6 from J; bases not matched to a gene: 3. The CDR3, as DNA: TGTGCCAGCAGCTTACTCGGGGGGTCCGGGGAGCTGTTTTTT. Its translation: CASSLLGGSGELFF.